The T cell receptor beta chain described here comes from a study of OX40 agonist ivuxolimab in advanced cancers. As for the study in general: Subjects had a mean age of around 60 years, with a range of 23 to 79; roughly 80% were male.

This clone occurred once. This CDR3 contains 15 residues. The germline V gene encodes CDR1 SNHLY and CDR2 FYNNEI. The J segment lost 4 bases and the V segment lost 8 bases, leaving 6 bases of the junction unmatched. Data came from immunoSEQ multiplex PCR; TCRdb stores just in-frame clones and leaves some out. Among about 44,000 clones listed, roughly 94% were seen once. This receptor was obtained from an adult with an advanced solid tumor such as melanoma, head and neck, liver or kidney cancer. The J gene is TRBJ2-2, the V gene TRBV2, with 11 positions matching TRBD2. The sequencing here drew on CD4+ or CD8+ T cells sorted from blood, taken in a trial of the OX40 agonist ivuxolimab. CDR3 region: CASVLAGGSTGELFF. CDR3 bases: TGTGCCAGCGTGCTAGCGGGAGGTTCCACCGGGGAGCTGTTTTTT.